Following are 21 T cell receptor beta chains from one sample sequenced in a study of blood T cell repertoires in COVID-19. Produced via immunoSEQ multiplex PCR; TCRdb's table is partial and in-frame only. The sample holds 160,000 or so clones, approximately 87% seen once. The sample comprised peripheral blood. These receptors originate from a woman in her seventies with acute or convalescent COVID-19.

The chain carries TRBV19 and TRBJ2-7; 7 positions match TRBD1. The trim removed 4 bases at V and 3 bases at J, leaving 6 bases unmatched. CDR3 length equals 14 residues. Germline CDR1 and CDR2: LNHDA and SQIVND (reference sequence). The DNA for the CDR3 is TGTGCCAGTAGTAGAGACAGGGTGGGCTACGAGCAGTACTTC. Translating gives CASSRDRVGYEQYF. Together with reference TRBV19 and TRBJ2-7, the CDR3 gives the full variable domain: DGGITQSPKYLFRKEGQNVTLSCEQNLNHDAMYWYRQDPGQGLRLIYYSQIVNDFQKGDIAEGYSVSREKKESFPLTVTSAQKNPTAFYLCASSRDRVGYEQYFGPGTRLTVT.

The rearrangement links TRBV6-6 to TRBJ2-3, with 8 bases fitting TRBD2. Trimming cost V 0 bases and J 4 bases; bases outside gene matches: 6. The CDR3 covers 16 residues. Germline values: CDR1 MNHNY, CDR2 SVGAGI (reference sequence). The CDR3 DNA sequence: TGTGCCAGCAGTTACTCCCAGCGGGAGTCCCCAGATACGCAGTATTTT. Translation: CASSYSQRESPDTQYF.

CDR3: CASSIRLGGKNTEAFF. The DNA for the CDR3 is TGTGCCAGTAGTATAAGGCTCGGGGGGAAGAACACTGAAGCTTTCTTT. The rearrangement uses TRBV19 and TRBJ1-1; possible D gene TRBD1, 5 bases. Looked up from germline, CDR1 is LNHDA and CDR2 is SQIVND (reference sequence). V was cut by 2 bases and J by 1 base, with 14 bases left in between. The CDR3 extends over 16 amino acids.

The chain employs TRBV7-2 and TRBJ2-2, with a tentative D call TRBD1 (7 bases). Germline-derived CDR1 and CDR2 are SGHTA and FQGNSA. This CDR3 is 15 amino acids long. V lost 5 bases, J lost 2 bases, and 12 bases lay in between. CDR3 sequence: CASSAGQINTGELFF. As DNA, the CDR3 is TGTGCCAGCAGCGCGGGACAGATAAACACCGGGGAGCTGTTTTTT.

The CDR3: CAISGGGLSPLHF. The CDR3 nucleotides read TGTGCCATCAGTGGTGGAGGTTTGTCACCCCTCCACTTT. The chain recombines TRBV10-3 with TRBJ1-6; D remains unclear. The CDR3 extends over 13 amino acids. The germline V and J ends were trimmed by 4 bases and 10 bases, with 11 bases remaining between them. Germline V gene lookup returns CDR1 ENHRY and CDR2 SYGVKD.

The chain links TRBV6-6 to TRBJ2-3; 7 bases match TRBD1. The germline V gene has CDR1 MNHNY and CDR2 SVGAGI (reference sequence). J lost 6 bases, V lost 5 bases, and 11 bases had no gene match. The CDR3 has 15 residues. The CDR3 here is CASSQTGTAADTQYF. In DNA form, the CDR3 reads TGTGCCAGCAGTCAAACAGGGACAGCGGCGGATACGCAGTATTTT.

This clone was detected once. V usage is TRBV5-1 and J usage is TRBJ1-2; D not certain. CDR1 and CDR2 from the germline V gene are SGHRS and YFSETQ. Trimming pared 0 bases from V and 4 bases from J, leaving 13 bases between. The CDR3 consists of 15 residues. The CDR3 nucleotides read TGCGCCAGCAGCTTGGCCGGGGTCCGGATCTATGGCTACACCTTC. It is translated as CASSLAGVRIYGYTF.

The V and J genes are TRBV9 and TRBJ1-6, with D unresolved. This CDR3 is 14 amino acids long. From germline, CDR1 is SGDLS and CDR2 YYNGEE. V was trimmed by 0 bases and J by 10 bases, leaving 11 bases between them. DNA of the CDR3: TGTGCCAGCAGCGTAGAGGTCGCGCGGTCACCCCTCCACTTT. This gives the protein CASSVEVARSPLHF.

In DNA, the CDR3 is TGTGCCAGCAGTTCGGCGGCAAGCTACGAGCAGTACTTC. This codes for CASSSAASYEQYF. V and J are TRBV12-3 or TRBV12-4 and TRBJ2-7; D remains ambiguous. V lost 4 bases and J 3 bases, leaving 10 bases between the germline ends. The CDR3 has 13 residues.

This clone was counted a few times. The rearrangement links TRBV27 to TRBJ1-5; 8 nucleotides match TRBD1. Germline V gives CDR1 MNHEY, CDR2 SMNVEV (reference sequence). The CDR3 covers 16 residues. The junction had 10 bases not matched to a gene; V was cut back by 5 bases and J by 4 bases. CDR3 protein: CASSRNQGAANQPQHF. In DNA, the CDR3 is TGTGCCAGCAGTCGTAATCAGGGGGCGGCTAATCAGCCCCAGCATTTT.

V is TRBV4-1 and J is TRBJ2-4; 8 bases are shared with TRBD1. With 1 base clipped from V and 0 bases from J, the junction kept 2 bases outside the gene matches. Germline loops: CDR1 MGHRA, CDR2 YSYEKL. This CDR3 contains 16 residues. The CDR3 region has the DNA TGCGCCAGCAGCCAAGTGGACAGGGAAGCCAAAAACATTCAGTACTTC. Protein sequence: CASSQVDREAKNIQYF.

This rearrangement joins TRBV2 to TRBJ1-3; no firm D call. V lost 3 bases and J 0 bases, leaving 12 bases between the germline ends. Germline assignment: CDR1 SNHLY and CDR2 FYNNEI. This CDR3 has 16 amino acids. CDR3 amino acids: CASSDRRRASGNTIYF. CDR3 in DNA: TGTGCCAGCAGTGACCGACGGCGGGCCTCTGGAAACACCATATATTTT.

This clone was observed a single time. V is TRBV5-1 and J is TRBJ2-5; maybe TRBD1 (6 bases). The CDR3 runs to 16 residues. The germline CDR1 and CDR2 sequences are SGHRS and YFSETQ. Trimming took 4 bases from V and 0 from J, leaving 16 bases between them. The CDR3 is CASSLEGHLYQETQYF. DNA of the CDR3: TGCGCCAGCAGCCTCGAGGGACATTTGTACCAAGAGACCCAGTACTTC. The whole variable domain, filled in from reference TRBV5-1 and TRBJ2-5, reads KAGVTQTPRYLIKTRGQQVTLSCSPISGHRSVSWYQQTPGQGLQFLFEYFSETQRNKGNFPGRFSGRQFSNSRSEMNVSTLELGDSALYLCASSLEGHLYQETQYFGPGTRLLVL.

The V gene is TRBV5-1, the J gene TRBJ2-5; D remains unclear. Germline-derived CDR1 and CDR2 are SGHRS and YFSETQ. The CDR3 has 15 residues. Trimming stripped 1 base from V and 1 base from J, with 11 bases between. The CDR3 protein is CASSLPPTGQETQYF. The CDR3 DNA reads as TGCGCCAGCAGCTTGCCCCCGACGGGCCAAGAGACCCAGTACTTC.

The count of this clone is one. The chain carries TRBV5-5 and TRBJ1-6, with a possible D match to TRBD1 (5 bases). CDR1 SGHKS and CDR2 YYEKEE come from the germline V gene (reference sequence). CDR3 size: 16 residues. The germline V and J ends were trimmed by 0 bases and 9 bases, with 16 bases remaining between them. The DNA of the CDR3 is TGTGCCAGCAGCTTGGCCCCCGGGACTGAGACTTCACCCCTCCACTTT. Amino acid sequence: CASSLAPGTETSPLHF.

The chain carries TRBV28 and TRBJ2-1; tentative D call: TRBD2 (6 bases). This CDR3 is 14 amino acids long. The V end was cut by 4 bases, the J end by 9 bases, with 16 bases between. CDR1 and CDR2 from the germline V gene are MDHEN and SYDVKM. This chain's CDR3 is CASSYSGTGGEQFF. CDR3 nucleotide sequence: TGTGCCAGCAGTTATAGCGGTACCGGGGGTGAGCAGTTCTTC. The full variable domain, with the rest looked up from reference TRBV28 and TRBJ2-1, is DVKVTQSSRYLVKRTGEKVFLECVQDMDHENMFWYRQDPGLGLRLIYFSYDVKMKEKGDIPEGYSVSREKKERFSLILESASTNQTSMYLCASSYSGTGGEQFFGPGTRLTVL.

The chain has TRBV20-1 and TRBJ2-2; D ambiguous. Germline CDR1 DFQATT, CDR2 SNEGSKA (reference sequence). The CDR3 has 11 amino acids. Trimming pared 5 bases from V and 6 bases from J, leaving 7 bases between. CDR3 bases: TGCAGTGCTCCCCTCTCCGGGGAGCTGTTTTTT. Protein product: CSAPLSGELFF.

The CDR3 region is CASSVQGSSGNTIYF. The DNA of the CDR3 is TGTGCCAGCAGTGTTCAGGGAAGCTCTGGAAACACCATATATTTT. This chain links TRBV2 with TRBJ1-3; D is possibly TRBD1 (5 bases). The CDR3 loop spans 15 amino acids. The germline V and J ends were trimmed by 4 bases and 0 bases, with 10 bases remaining between them. CDR1 is SNHLY, CDR2 FYNNEI, per germline.

J is TRBJ2-4 and V is TRBV7-9, with D hard to call. Trimming stripped 3 bases from V and 0 bases from J, with 6 bases between. The CDR3 loop spans 14 amino acids. Germline V lookup: CDR1 SEHNR, CDR2 FQNEAQ (reference sequence). The CDR3 loop is CASSFELAKNIQYF. For the CDR3, the DNA is TGTGCCAGCAGCTTTGAGCTAGCCAAAAACATTCAGTACTTC.

V and J are TRBV5-5 and TRBJ2-7; 7 nucleotides match TRBD1. J was trimmed by 0 bases and V by 4 bases; bases with no gene match: 4. Germline V CDR1 and CDR2: SGHKS, YYEKEE (reference sequence). The CDR3 extends over 14 amino acids. The CDR3 protein is CASSIWTGSYEQYF. Here the CDR3 DNA reads TGTGCCAGCAGCATCTGGACAGGCTCCTACGAGCAGTACTTC.

The genes are TRBV9 and TRBJ2-3; 12 positions match TRBD2. The CDR3 covers 15 residues. Germline V gene sequence: CDR1 SGDLS, CDR2 YYNGEE. V shed 3 bases, J shed 6 bases, and the junction held 5 bases outside the gene matches. The CDR3, as DNA: TGTGCCAGCAGCGAGGGGACTAGCGGGCCTGATACGCAGTATTTT. This translates into CASSEGTSGPDTQYF.